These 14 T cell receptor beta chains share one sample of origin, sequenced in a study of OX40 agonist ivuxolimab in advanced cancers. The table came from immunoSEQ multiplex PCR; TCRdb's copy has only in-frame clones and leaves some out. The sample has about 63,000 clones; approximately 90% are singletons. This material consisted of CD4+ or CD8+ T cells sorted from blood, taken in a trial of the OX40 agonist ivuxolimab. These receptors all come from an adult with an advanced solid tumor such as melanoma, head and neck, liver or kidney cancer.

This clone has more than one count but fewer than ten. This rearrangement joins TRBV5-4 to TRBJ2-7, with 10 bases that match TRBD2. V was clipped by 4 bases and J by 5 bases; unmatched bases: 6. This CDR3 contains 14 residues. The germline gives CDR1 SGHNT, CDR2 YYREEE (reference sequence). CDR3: CASSPFLAGDEQYF. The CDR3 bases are TGTGCCAGCAGCCCCTTTCTAGCGGGAGACGAGCAGTACTTC.

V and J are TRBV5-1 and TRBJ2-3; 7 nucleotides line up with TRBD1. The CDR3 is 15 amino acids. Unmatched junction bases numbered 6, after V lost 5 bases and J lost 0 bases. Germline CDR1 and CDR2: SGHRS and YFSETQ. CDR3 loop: CASSPGTVSTDTQYF. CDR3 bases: TGCGCCAGCAGTCCCGGGACAGTCAGCACAGATACGCAGTATTTT. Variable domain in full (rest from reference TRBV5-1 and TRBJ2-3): KAGVTQTPRYLIKTRGQQVTLSCSPISGHRSVSWYQQTPGQGLQFLFEYFSETQRNKGNFPGRFSGRQFSNSRSEMNVSTLELGDSALYLCASSPGTVSTDTQYFGPGTRLTVL.

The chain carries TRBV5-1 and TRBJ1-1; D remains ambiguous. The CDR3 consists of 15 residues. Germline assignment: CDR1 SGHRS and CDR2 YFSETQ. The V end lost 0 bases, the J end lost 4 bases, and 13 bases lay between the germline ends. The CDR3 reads CASSLGERWPTEAFF. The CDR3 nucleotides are TGCGCCAGCAGCTTGGGGGAGAGGTGGCCCACTGAAGCTTTCTTT.

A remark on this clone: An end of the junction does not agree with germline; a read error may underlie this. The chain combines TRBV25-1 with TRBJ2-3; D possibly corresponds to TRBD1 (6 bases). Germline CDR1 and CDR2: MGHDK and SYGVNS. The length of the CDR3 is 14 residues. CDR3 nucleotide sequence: TGTGCCAGCAGTCAGGGGCCACCCACAGATGCGCAGTATTTT. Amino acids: CASSQGPPTDAQYF. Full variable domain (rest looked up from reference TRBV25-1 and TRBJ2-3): EADIYQTPRYLVIGTGKKITLECSQTMGHDKMYWYQQDPGMELHLIHYSYGVNSTEKGDLSSESTVSRIRTEHFPLTLESARPSHTSQYLCASSQGPPTDAQYFGPGTRLTVL.

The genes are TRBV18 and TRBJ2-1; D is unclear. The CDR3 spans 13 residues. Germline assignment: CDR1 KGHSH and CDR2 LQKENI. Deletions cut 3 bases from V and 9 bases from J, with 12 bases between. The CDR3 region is CASSPKPGPEQFF. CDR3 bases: TGTGCCAGCTCACCGAAGCCAGGCCCTGAGCAGTTCTTC.

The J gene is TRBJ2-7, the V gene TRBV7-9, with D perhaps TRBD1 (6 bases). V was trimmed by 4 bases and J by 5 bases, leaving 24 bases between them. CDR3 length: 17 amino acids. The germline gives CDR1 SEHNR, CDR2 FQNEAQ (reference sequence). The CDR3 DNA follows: TGTGCCAGCAGCTCCCTTAGGGGGACCGGGATCCTGGACGAGCAGTACTTC. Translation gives CASSSLRGTGILDEQYF.

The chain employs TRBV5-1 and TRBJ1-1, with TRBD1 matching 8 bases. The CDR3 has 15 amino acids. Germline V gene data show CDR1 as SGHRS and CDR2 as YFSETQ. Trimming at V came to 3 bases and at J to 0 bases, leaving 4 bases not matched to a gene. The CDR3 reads CASSWGQALNTEAFF. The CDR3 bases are TGCGCCAGCAGCTGGGGACAGGCCTTGAACACTGAAGCTTTCTTT.

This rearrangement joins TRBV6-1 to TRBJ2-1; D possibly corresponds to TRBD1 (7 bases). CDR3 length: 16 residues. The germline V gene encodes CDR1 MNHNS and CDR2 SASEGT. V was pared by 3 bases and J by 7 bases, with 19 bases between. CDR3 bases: TGTGCCAGCAGTGACCAGCCAGGGGCAGGGGGGAATGAGCAGTTCTTC. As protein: CASSDQPGAGGNEQFF.

The CDR3 loop is CASSSGPHEETQYF. The CDR3 region has the DNA TGTGCCAGCAGCTCGGGCCCCCATGAGGAGACCCAGTACTTC. The chain uses TRBV5-8 and TRBJ2-5; no clear D. This CDR3 comprises 14 residues. Trimming cost V 3 bases and J 5 bases, with 14 bases left between them. Germline V gene sequence: CDR1 SGHTS, CDR2 YDEGEE.

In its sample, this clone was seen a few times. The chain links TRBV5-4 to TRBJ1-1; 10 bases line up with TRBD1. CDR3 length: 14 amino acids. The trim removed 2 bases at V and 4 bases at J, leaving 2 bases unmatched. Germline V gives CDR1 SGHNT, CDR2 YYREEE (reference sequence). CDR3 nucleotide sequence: TGTGCCAGCAGCTTCCGGGACAGGGGCACTGAAGCTTTCTTT. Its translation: CASSFRDRGTEAFF.

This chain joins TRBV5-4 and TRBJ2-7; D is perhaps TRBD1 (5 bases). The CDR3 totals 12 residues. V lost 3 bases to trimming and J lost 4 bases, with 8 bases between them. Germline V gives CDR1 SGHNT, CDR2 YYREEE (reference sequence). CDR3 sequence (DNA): TGTGCCAGCAGCTCTACAGGATACGAGCAGTACTTC. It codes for CASSSTGYEQYF. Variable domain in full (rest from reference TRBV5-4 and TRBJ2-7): ETGVTQSPTHLIKTRGQQVTLRCSSQSGHNTVSWYQQALGQGPQFIFQYYREEENGRGNFPPRFSGLQFPNYSSELNVNALELDDSALYLCASSSTGYEQYFGPGTRLTVT.

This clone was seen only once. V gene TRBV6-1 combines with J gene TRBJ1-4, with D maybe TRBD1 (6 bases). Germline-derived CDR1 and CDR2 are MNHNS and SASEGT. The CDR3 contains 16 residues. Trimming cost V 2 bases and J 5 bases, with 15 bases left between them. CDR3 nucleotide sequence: TGTGCCAGCAGTGAATTTGTGGGCCAGGGGAATGAAAAACTGTTTTTT. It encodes CASSEFVGQGNEKLFF.

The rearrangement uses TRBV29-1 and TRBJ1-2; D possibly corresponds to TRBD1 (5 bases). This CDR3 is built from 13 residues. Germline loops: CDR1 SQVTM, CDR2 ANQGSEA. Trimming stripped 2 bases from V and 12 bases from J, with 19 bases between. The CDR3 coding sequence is TGCAGCGTTGAATATCAAGGAGGCAAAGGGGACACCTTC. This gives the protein CSVEYQGGKGDTF. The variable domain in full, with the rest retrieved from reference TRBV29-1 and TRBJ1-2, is SAVISQKPSRDICQRGTSLTIQCQVDSQVTMMFWYRQQPGQSLTLIATANQGSEATYESGFVIDKFPISRPNLTFSTLTVSNMSPEDSSIYLCSVEYQGGKGDTFGSGTRLTVV.

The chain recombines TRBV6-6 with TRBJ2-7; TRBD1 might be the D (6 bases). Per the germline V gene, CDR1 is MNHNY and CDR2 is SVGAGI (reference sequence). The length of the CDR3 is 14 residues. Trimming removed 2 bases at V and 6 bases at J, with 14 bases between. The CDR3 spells CASSYGWQGSEQYF. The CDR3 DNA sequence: TGTGCCAGCAGTTACGGCTGGCAGGGGAGCGAGCAGTACTTC.